The T cell receptor beta chain described here comes from a study of siplizumab effects on memory and regulatory T cells. Study-wide results and limits: There appeared to be greater diversity in naive T cells than in memory cells, and naive T cells seemed major contributors to the alloresponse. Treg-derived clones made up an average of roughly 66% of mappable alloreactive CD4+ clones with siplizumab and about 26% in controls.

The CDR3 loop spans 17 amino acids. Trimming removed 3 bases from V and 0 bases from J, with 15 bases in between. Germline assignment: CDR1 MDHEN and CDR2 SYDVKM. Profiled with immunoSEQ multiplex PCR; TCRdb holds only in-frame clones, not every one. In the table there are about 120,000 clones, 93% of which are singletons. About this clone: What it recognizes is unknown.

Sequencing input: non-Treg CD4+ T cells sorted from blood. The chain links TRBV28 to TRBJ1-5, with D possibly being TRBD1 (6 bases). The receptor's source is a human donor in good health. In DNA form, the CDR3 reads TGTGCCAGCAGTTTTGGCGGGACACCTTATAGCAATCAGCCCCAGCATTTT. Protein sequence: CASSFGGTPYSNQPQHF.